The T cell receptor (beta chain) described here comes from a study of cytomegalovirus exposure and HLA in healthy donors. Study-wide results and caveats: The authors later linked a missense DCLRE1C variant to TCR beta V- and J-gene trimming. Of the V segments, some could not be distinguished, including TRBV6-2 and TRBV6-3, and were excluded. It emerged from a later analysis that several of the most significant clusters appeared to be linked to common viral pathogens.

Researchers ran the PCR with 60 Vbeta and 13 Jbeta primers. Assay: immunoSEQ multiplex PCR; the TCRdb copy retains only in-frame clones and omits some. The sample gives about 100,000 clones, about 70% of which show up once; 2.6% is in the top ten. From germline, CDR1 is MNHEY and CDR2 SVGAGI. CDR3 length: 14 residues. V dropped 0 bases and J dropped 4 bases, with 9 bases sitting between them. In regard to this clone: The target antigen is unknown. This CDR3 is also generated by other DNA sequences in the sample.

The chain couples TRBV6-5 to TRBJ1-2; D gene ambiguous. Sequencing was performed on PBMCs. This TCR came from a man over 45 in good health and CMV-seropositive. CDR3 residues: CASSYSPGGYGYTF. The CDR3 nucleotides are TGTGCCAGCAGTTACTCGCCGGGTGGCTATGGCTACACCTTC.